Below are 4 T cell receptor beta chains sequenced from a single sample in a study of STAT3 mutations in large granular lymphocyte leukemia. Broader study findings: At least one immunodominant TCR beta clonotype appeared in every T-cell large granular lymphocyte leukemia patient.

These receptors' targets are unknown. Generated by immunoSEQ multiplex PCR, the TCRdb table keeps only in-frame clones and is missing some. The data show 30,000 to 35,000 clones, with about three quarters seen just once and roughly 30% held by the top ten. Sequenced input: peripheral blood mononuclear cells. The receptors originated from a woman aged 45 to 65 with T-cell large granular lymphocyte leukemia. Some clones in this sample may be carry-over from other donors' samples.

The chain uses TRBV5-1 and TRBJ2-2, with D possibly being TRBD1 (5 bases). V was trimmed by 4 bases and J by 0 bases, leaving 13 bases between them. CDR3 length: 16 amino acids. Germline V gene data show CDR1 as SGHRS and CDR2 as YFSETQ. The CDR3 loop is CASSLQDTTNTGELFF. CDR3 nucleotides: TGCGCCAGCAGCCTTCAGGACACTACGAACACCGGGGAGCTGTTTTTT.

The chain carries TRBV5-1 and TRBJ2-1, with TRBD2 matching 10 bases. V was pared by 5 bases and J by 6 bases, with 5 bases of the junction left unmatched. CDR1 is SGHRS, CDR2 YFSETQ, per germline. The CDR3 runs to 14 residues. CDR3 protein: CASSKSGRGNEQFF. Written as DNA, the CDR3 is TGCGCCAGCAGTAAAAGCGGGAGGGGCAATGAGCAGTTCTTC.

This chain links TRBV2 with TRBJ2-1; 8 bases map to TRBD2. This CDR3 has 17 amino acids. Germline loops: CDR1 SNHLY, CDR2 FYNNEI. The J segment lost 4 bases and the V segment lost 2 bases, leaving 10 bases of the junction unmatched. CDR3 amino acids: CASSERSSGTIYNEQFF. For the CDR3, the DNA is TGTGCCAGCAGTGAACGGAGTAGCGGGACGATATACAATGAGCAGTTCTTC.

V gene TRBV6-6 combines with J gene TRBJ2-7; D is perhaps TRBD1 (6 bases). Germline loops: CDR1 MNHNY, CDR2 SVGAGI (reference sequence). Trimming removed 3 bases at V and 0 bases at J, with 12 bases between. The CDR3 loop spans 15 amino acids. For the CDR3, the DNA is TGTGCCAGCAGTTATGGGGGCCATAGCTCCTACGAGCAGTACTTC. As protein: CASSYGGHSSYEQYF.